The 5 T cell receptor beta chains below come from one sample, sequenced in a study of blood T cell repertoires in COVID-19. Method: immunoSEQ multiplex PCR; TCRdb's copy keeps in-frame clones and lacks some. This table holds under 300,000 clones, roughly 88% found once. The specimen was peripheral blood. The source of these receptors is a woman aged 40-49 years who had recovered from COVID-19.

The V and J genes are TRBV4-3 and TRBJ2-2; 10 bases fit TRBD2. The V gene's germline CDR1 is LGHNA and CDR2 YSLEER. Trimming cost V 1 base and J 4 bases; bases outside gene matches: 3. The CDR3 is made up of 16 amino acids. Here the CDR3 reads CASSQVWTSGTGELFF. Written as DNA, the CDR3 is TGCGCCAGCAGCCAAGTCTGGACTAGCGGCACCGGGGAGCTGTTTTTT.

This clone was seen more than once but under ten times. The chain is built from TRBV20-1 and TRBJ2-7; 8 nucleotides agree with TRBD1. Germline assignment: CDR1 DFQATT and CDR2 SNEGSKA (reference sequence). The trim removed 3 bases at V and 6 bases at J, leaving 4 bases unmatched. The CDR3 consists of 12 residues. The CDR3 nucleotides are TGCAGTGCTAGTCGACAGGGGCCCGAGCAGTACTTC. Amino acid sequence: CSASRQGPEQYF.

The J gene is TRBJ2-2, the V gene TRBV7-9; D might be TRBD2 (5 bases). V gave up 5 bases and J gave up 6 bases, with 13 bases separating them. In germline, CDR1 is SEHNR, CDR2 FQNEAQ (reference sequence). The CDR3 is made up of 14 amino acids. Here the CDR3 reads CASSRLASSGELFF. CDR3 DNA: TGTGCCAGCAGCCGGTTGGCTAGCTCCGGGGAGCTGTTTTTT.

The table lists this clone with a count of one. This chain links TRBV9 with TRBJ2-5; D gene ambiguous. CDR3 size: 15 residues. V lost 0 bases and J lost 1, with 10 bases in between. Germline assignment: CDR1 SGDLS and CDR2 YYNGEE. The DNA of the CDR3 is TGTGCCAGCAGCGTAGGATTTCTAACCCAAGAGACCCAGTACTTC. Encoded protein: CASSVGFLTQETQYF.

Only one count was recorded for this clone. The CDR3 is CASRSAGGTDYGYTF. In nucleotides, the CDR3 is TGTGCCAGTAGGTCCGCGGGGGGAACGGACTATGGCTACACCTTC. The chain links TRBV19 to TRBJ1-2, with a possible D match to TRBD1 (5 bases). With 6 bases removed from V and 3 bases from J, the gap between germline ends came to 17 bases. Germline loops: CDR1 LNHDA, CDR2 SQIVND (reference sequence). The CDR3 loop spans 15 amino acids.